A single sample gave rise to the 3 T cell receptor beta chains below, sequenced in a study of cytomegalovirus exposure and HLA in healthy donors. TCRdb's copy holds only in-frame clones and misses some; the assay was immunoSEQ multiplex PCR. Found here are 95,000 to 120,000 clones, around 95% of them singletons; the top ten hold roughly 0.66%. The sample consisted of PBMCs. These TCRs come from a woman between 18 and 30 years old in good health and CMV-seronegative.

The rearrangement links TRBV4-2 to TRBJ2-1; 8 nucleotides line up with TRBD2. The V gene end was trimmed by 4 bases and the J gene end by 4 bases; junction bases not matched to a gene: 9. There are 16 residues in the CDR3. CDR1 is LGHNA, CDR2 YNFKEQ, per germline. CDR3 in DNA: TGTGCCAGCAGCCGCTCGGGGGGGGCCCCATACAATGAGCAGTTCTTC. Translating it yields CASSRSGGAPYNEQFF.

The rearrangement uses TRBV28 and TRBJ1-2; TRBD1 aligns across 11 bases. This CDR3 is built from 13 residues. Trimming took 6 bases from V and 6 from J; bases not matched to a gene: 3. The germline gives CDR1 MDHEN, CDR2 SYDVKM. Here the CDR3 reads CASRGDRGDGYTF. The CDR3 DNA is TGTGCCAGCAGGGGGGACAGGGGGGATGGCTACACCTTC.

V and J are TRBV28 and TRBJ2-7, with D perhaps TRBD2 (5 bases). V lost 5 bases to trimming and J lost 2 bases, with 22 bases between them. The CDR3 has 17 amino acids. From germline, CDR1 is MDHEN and CDR2 SYDVKM. The CDR3 region has the DNA TGTGCCAGCAGTACCTTCGGACTCCCCCTAAGGCCCTACGAGCAGTACTTC. It codes for CASSTFGLPLRPYEQYF.